This T cell receptor (beta chain) comes out of a study of blood T cell repertoires in COVID-19. Study-level background: The United States, Italy and Spain supplied acute and convalescent COVID-19 samples.

Those who participated ranged in age from roughly 18 to 89 years and resided in roughly 26 US areas. Participant-reported clinical history was the basis for cohort assignment. Produced via immunoSEQ multiplex PCR; TCRdb's table is partial and in-frame only. The sample lists fewer than 350,000 clones, 70% to 90% occurring once. The sequence was collected from a middle-aged woman who had recovered from COVID-19. Sequenced sample: PBMCs or T cells enriched from blood (not recorded which).

CDR3 region: CASSKGQGQVQPQHF. As DNA, the CDR3 is TGTGCCAGTAGTAAGGGACAGGGTCAGGTTCAGCCCCAGCATTTT. This sequence joins TRBV19 and TRBJ1-5, with TRBD1 matching 9 bases. Germline V lookup: CDR1 LNHDA, CDR2 SQIVND (reference sequence). The V and J ends lost 4 bases and 6 bases, in that order; junction bases with no gene match: 7. The CDR3 length is 15 residues.